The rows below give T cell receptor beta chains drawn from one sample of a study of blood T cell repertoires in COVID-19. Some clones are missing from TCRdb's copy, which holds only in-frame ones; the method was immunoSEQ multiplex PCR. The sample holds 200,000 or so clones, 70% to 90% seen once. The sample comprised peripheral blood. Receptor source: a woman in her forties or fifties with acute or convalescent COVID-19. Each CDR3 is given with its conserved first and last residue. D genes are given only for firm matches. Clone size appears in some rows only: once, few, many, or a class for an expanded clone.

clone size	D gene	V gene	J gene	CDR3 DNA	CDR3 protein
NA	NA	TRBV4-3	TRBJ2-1	TGCGCCAGCAGCCAACCTCTAGAAGGCTATAAGTTCTTC	CASSQPLEGYKFF
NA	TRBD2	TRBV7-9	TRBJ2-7	TGTGCCAGCAGCCAAGCGGGAGGGCTAGGCGAGCAGTACTTC	CASSQAGGLGEQYF
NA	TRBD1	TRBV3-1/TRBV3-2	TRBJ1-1	TGTGCCAGCACTAGGGGCAGGGGGCTTGCGAACACTGAAGCTTTCTTT	CASTRGRGLANTEAFF
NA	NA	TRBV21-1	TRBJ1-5	TGTGCCAGCAGCCCGTGTTGGCGGGCCCTACACTTAACGCAGCCCCAGCATTTT	CASSPCWRALHLTQPQHF
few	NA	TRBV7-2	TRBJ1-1	TGTGCCAGCAGCCCTGACGGCAGGGTGAACACTGAAGCTTTCTTT	CASSPDGRVNTEAFF
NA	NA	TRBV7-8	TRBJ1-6	TGTGCCAGCAGCTTAGAACTTCCACCAAAGTCACCCCTCCACTTT	CASSLELPPKSPLHF
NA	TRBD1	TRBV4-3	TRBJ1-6	TGCGCCAGCAGCCAAGATCCGGGACAGCGGAATTCACCCCTCCACTTT	CASSQDPGQRNSPLHF
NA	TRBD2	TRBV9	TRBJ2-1	TGTGCCAGCAGCGTTACTAGCGGAAGCTCCTACAATGAGCAGTTCTTC	CASSVTSGSSYNEQFF
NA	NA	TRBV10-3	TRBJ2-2	TGTGCCACCTTACCGACTAACACCGGGGAGCTGTTTTTT	CATLPTNTGELFF
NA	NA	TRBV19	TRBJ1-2	TGTGCCAGTAGTCCACTGGGAGTAGCAAACTATGGCTACACCTTC	CASSPLGVANYGYTF
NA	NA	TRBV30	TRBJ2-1	TGTGCCAAGCAACAGGGAGGGAACAATGAGCAGTTCTTC	CAKQQGGNNEQFF
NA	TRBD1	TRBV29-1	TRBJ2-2	TGCAGCGTTGCGTCGGGACAGGGGACCGGGGAGCTGTTTTTT	CSVASGQGTGELFF
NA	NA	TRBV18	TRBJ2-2	TGTGCCAGCTCACTGGACAGCAACACCGGGGAGCTGTTTTTT	CASSLDSNTGELFF
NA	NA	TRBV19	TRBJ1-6	TGTGCCAGTGGGCGAGACCGAGATAATTCACCCCTCCACTTT	CASGRDRDNSPLHF
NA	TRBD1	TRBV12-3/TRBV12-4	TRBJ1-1	TGTGCCAGCAGTTTCCGGGACAGATCAGCTTTCTTT	CASSFRDRSAFF
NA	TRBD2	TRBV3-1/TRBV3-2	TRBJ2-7	TGTGCCAGCAGCCAAGTCGTCCGGACTAGCGGGGGGGCCGGCGAGCAGTACTTC	CASSQVVRTSGGAGEQYF
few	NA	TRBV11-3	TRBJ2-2	TGTGCCAGCAGCTTAGATTCGGCGAACACCGGGGAGCTGTTTTTT	CASSLDSANTGELFF
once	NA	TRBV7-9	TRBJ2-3	TGTGCCAGCAGTTCTTTCCAGGGGCGAAACACAGATACGCAGTATTTT	CASSSFQGRNTDTQYF
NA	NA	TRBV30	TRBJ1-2	TGTGCCTGGAGTGCTAAACAGGGCTACACCTTC	CAWSAKQGYTF
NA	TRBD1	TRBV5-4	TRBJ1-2	TGTGCCAGCAGCTTGGGTCGAACGGGACAGGGCCCTTATGGCTACACCTTC	CASSLGRTGQGPYGYTF
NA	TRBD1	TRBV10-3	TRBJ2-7	TGTGCCACCCGGTTGGCCTGGGGGGACAGGGAAGGCGAGCAGTACTTC	CATRLAWGDREGEQYF
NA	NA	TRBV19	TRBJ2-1	TGTGCCAGTAGTACCCGGCCGATGCGTGGGGCGGCGCTTTCCTACAATGAGCAGTTCTTC	CASSTRPMRGAALSYNEQFF
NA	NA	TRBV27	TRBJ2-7	TGTGCCAGCAGTTTGGGCAACTCCTACGAGCAGTACTTC	CASSLGNSYEQYF
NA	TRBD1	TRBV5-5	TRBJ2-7	TGTGCCAGCAGCCCGGACAGGGGGGGAACCTACGAGCAGTACTTC	CASSPDRGGTYEQYF
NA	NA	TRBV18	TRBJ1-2	TGTGCCAGCTCACCGGATCGCAGGGCCTATGGCTACACCTTC	CASSPDRRAYGYTF
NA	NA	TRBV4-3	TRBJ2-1	TGCGCCAGCAGCCAAGATTGGCTCCAAGATGAGGATGAGCAGTTCTTC	CASSQDWLQDEDEQFF
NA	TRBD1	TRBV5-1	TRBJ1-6	TGCGCCAGCAGCTTGGGACAGGGGTCACCCCTCCACTTT	CASSLGQGSPLHF
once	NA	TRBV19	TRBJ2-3	TGTGCCAGTAGTTTTGGGGGAGGCCACATCGATACGCAGTATTTT	CASSFGGGHIDTQYF
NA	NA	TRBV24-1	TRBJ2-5	TGTGCCACCAGTGATGTCGGGGTACTCCAAGAGACCCAGTACTTC	CATSDVGVLQETQYF
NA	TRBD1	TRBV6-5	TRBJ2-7	TGTGCCAGCAGCCAGGGACAGGGGGGCACCTACGAGCAGTACTTC	CASSQGQGGTYEQYF
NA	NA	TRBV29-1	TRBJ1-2	TGCAGCGCGAGTGCCGGGGAGGGCTATGGCTACACCTTC	CSASAGEGYGYTF
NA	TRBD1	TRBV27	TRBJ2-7	TGTGCCAGCAGCAGACCGGGACAGCCCTACGAGCAGTACTTC	CASSRPGQPYEQYF
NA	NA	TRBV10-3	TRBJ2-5	TGTGCCATCAGTGAGTCGAGGTCCCATGCCGAGACCCAGTACTTC	CAISESRSHAETQYF
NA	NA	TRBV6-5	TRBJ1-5	TGTGCCAGCAGGGCGACTGGCAATCAGCCCCAGCATTTT	CASRATGNQPQHF